This T cell receptor beta chain was captured in a study of blood T cell repertoires in COVID-19. The CDR3 has 18 amino acids. Germline assignment: CDR1 SEHNR and CDR2 FQNEAQ (reference sequence). J lost 5 bases, V lost 2 bases, and 12 bases had no gene match. Sequencing was performed with immunoSEQ multiplex PCR; in TCRdb, only in-frame clones are kept and a portion is missing. The sample holds about 56,000 clones, 84% seen once. The V gene is TRBV7-9, the J gene TRBJ2-5; 12 bases map to TRBD2. Sequencing used peripheral blood. This TCR was recovered from a man aged 55-75 years with COVID-19, enrolled during active disease. The CDR3 sequence is CASSLSPLAGGGHETQYF. CDR3 bases: TGTGCCAGCAGCTTATCCCCTCTAGCGGGAGGGGGGCACGAGACCCAGTACTTC.